These T cell receptor beta chains were read from a single sample in a study of graft-versus-host responses after intestinal transplantation. Clones were read by immunoSEQ multiplex PCR, and TCRdb kept only the in-frame ones, dropping some. The data show around 20,000 clones, roughly 30% seen once. This specimen consisted of alloreactive CD8+ T cells from a mixed lymphocyte reaction culture, obtained before intestinal transplant. These receptors were taken from a human patient who received an intestinal transplant. The CDR3 runs from the conserved cysteine through the conserved F or W. The D gene is left open where the match is weak. A row's size may be missing; if present it is once, few, many or a size class.

size	V	J	D	CDR3	DNA
few	TRBV11-1	TRBJ2-3	TRBD2	CASSLILAGTDTQYF	TGTGCCAGCAGCTTGATACTAGCGGGCACAGATACGCAGTATTTT
few	TRBV19	TRBJ2-3	TRBD1	CASSPSTGGTDTQYF	TGTGCCAGTAGTCCCTCGACAGGGGGCACAGATACGCAGTATTTT
NA	TRBV5-1	TRBJ1-5	NA	CASSWGSNQPQHF	TGTGCCAGCAGCTGGGGGAGCAATCAGCCCCAGCATTTT
NA	TRBV19	TRBJ2-7	TRBD1	CASSAGTGVYEQYF	TGTGCCAGTAGCGCCGGGACAGGGGTCTACGAGCAGTACTTC
medium-sized	TRBV6-5	TRBJ2-7	NA	CASSRRGGYEQYF	TGTGCCAGCAGTCGGCGGGGTGGGTACGAGCAGTACTTC
medium-sized	TRBV6-5	TRBJ1-1	NA	CASRELMNTEAFF	TGTGCCAGCAGAGAATTAATGAACACTGAAGCTTTCTTT
NA	TRBV2	TRBJ2-7	NA	CASCSYEQYF	TGTGCCAGCTGTTCCTACGAGCAGTACTTC
few	TRBV7-9	TRBJ2-5	TRBD2	CASSLIAGGPRETQYF	TGTGCCAGCAGCTTGATAGCGGGAGGGCCCCGGGAGACCCAGTACTTC
NA	TRBV6-5	TRBJ1-1	NA	CASSDVVNTEAFF	TGTGCCAGCAGTGATGTAGTCAACACTGAAGCTTTCTTT
once	TRBV9	TRBJ2-7	NA	CASSHRRGAAGELNYEQYF	TGTGCCAGCAGCCACCGACGGGGGGCGGCGGGGGAGCTGAACTACGAGCAGTACTTC
medium-sized	TRBV27	TRBJ1-5	NA	CASSLSAGQPQHF	TGTGCCAGCAGTTTAAGTGCTGGGCAGCCCCAGCATTTT
few	TRBV15	TRBJ1-5	NA	CATSSDIDGNQPQHF	TGTGCCACCAGCAGCGACATTGACGGAAATCAGCCCCAGCATTTT
NA	TRBV4-1	TRBJ2-3	TRBD2	CASSQVLGRGAPDTQYF	TGCGCCAGCAGCCAAGTGTTGGGGCGGGGGGCTCCAGATACGCAGTATTTT
few	TRBV7-2	TRBJ2-7	NA	CASSLLTLGNYEQYF	TGTGCCAGCAGCTTACTCACCTTGGGGAACTACGAGCAGTACTTC
medium-sized	TRBV10-3	TRBJ2-7	NA	CAISPAYEQYF	TGTGCCATCAGCCCAGCCTACGAGCAGTACTTC
NA	TRBV6-5	TRBJ2-2	NA	CASSGPVPGELFF	TGTGCCAGCAGTGGGCCAGTACCCGGGGAGCTGTTTTTT
NA	TRBV7-2	TRBJ2-7	NA	CASSLAGAYEQYF	TGTGCCAGCAGCTTGGCCGGAGCCTACGAGCAGTACTTC
NA	TRBV6-4	TRBJ2-1	NA	CASSLAFGNEQFF	TGTGCCAGCAGTCTCGCTTTCGGCAATGAGCAGTTCTTC
NA	TRBV7-9	TRBJ2-7	TRBD1	CASSPDRGREQYF	TGTGCCAGCAGCCCCGACAGGGGTCGCGAGCAGTACTTC
NA	TRBV5-5	TRBJ2-2	TRBD1	CASSWGQPGELFF	TGTGCCAGCAGCTGGGGACAGCCCGGGGAGCTGTTTTTT
medium-sized	TRBV10-2	TRBJ2-2	TRBD1	CASSELDPGQGLFF	TGCGCCAGCAGTGAGTTAGACCCGGGACAGGGGCTGTTTTTT
NA	TRBV30	TRBJ1-1	NA	CAWSVYGVTEAFF	TGTGCCTGGAGTGTATACGGGGTCACTGAAGCTTTCTTT
NA	TRBV27	TRBJ2-7	TRBD2	CASSLSIAGGSYEQYF	TGTGCCAGCAGTTTATCGATAGCGGGGGGCTCCTACGAGCAGTACTTC
NA	TRBV27	TRBJ2-3	NA	CASSLLAGGSTDTQYF	TGTGCCAGCAGTTTATTGGCAGGGGGGAGCACAGATACGCAGTATTTT
NA	TRBV4-2	TRBJ1-2	NA	CASSPSNNYGYTF	TGTGCCAGCAGCCCGTCTAATAACTATGGCTACACCTTC
NA	TRBV9	TRBJ2-7	TRBD2	CASSVSGGIDEQYF	TGTGCCAGCAGCGTTAGCGGGGGGATCGACGAGCAGTACTTC
few	TRBV9	TRBJ2-7	TRBD1	CASSVGGQLISEQYF	TGTGCCAGCAGCGTAGGGGGACAGCTCATCAGCGAGCAGTACTTC
NA	TRBV4-3	TRBJ1-5	NA	CASSHRRGSDQPQHF	TGCGCCAGCAGCCACCGAAGAGGCAGCGATCAGCCCCAGCATTTT
NA	TRBV6-5	TRBJ2-7	NA	CASTRDSYEQYF	TGTGCCAGCACACGGGATTCCTACGAGCAGTACTTC
once	TRBV9	TRBJ1-6	TRBD1	CASSDSGTGISPLHF	TGTGCCAGCAGCGACTCCGGGACAGGGATTTCACCCCTCCACTTT
few	TRBV11-3	TRBJ2-7	NA	CASSLDSYEQYF	TGTGCCAGCAGCTTAGACTCCTACGAGCAGTACTTC
few	TRBV11-2	TRBJ1-1	NA	CASSLIGQGLNTEAFF	TGTGCCAGCAGCTTAATCGGTCAGGGGTTGAACACTGAAGCTTTCTTT
once	TRBV11-2	TRBJ2-3	NA	CASSLLGRGTQYF	TGTGCCAGCAGCTTACTAGGGAGAGGTACGCAGTATTTT
NA	TRBV2	TRBJ2-7	NA	CASSVGPSYEQYF	TGTGCCAGCAGTGTCGGCCCCTCCTACGAGCAGTACTTC
NA	TRBV11-1	TRBJ2-3	NA	CASSSDTDTQYF	TGTGCCAGCAGCTCCGACACAGATACGCAGTATTTT
NA	TRBV11-2	TRBJ2-7	NA	CASSFSYEQYF	TGTGCCAGCAGCTTCTCCTACGAGCAGTACTTC
few	TRBV5-1	TRBJ1-5	NA	CASSLMPDDNQPQHF	TGCGCCAGCAGCTTGATGCCAGACGACAATCAGCCCCAGCATTTT
NA	TRBV6-6	TRBJ2-1	TRBD2	CASSLVSGTSGEQFF	TGTGCCAGCAGTTTAGTGTCCGGGACTAGCGGTGAGCAGTTCTTC
once	TRBV27	TRBJ2-7	NA	CASSLSGNSYEQYF	TGTGCCAGCAGTTTGTCAGGGAACTCCTACGAGCAGTACTTC
few	TRBV6-1	TRBJ1-5	NA	CAYLQFNQPQHF	TGTGCATACTTGCAGTTCAATCAGCCCCAGCATTTT
NA	TRBV7-3	TRBJ2-1	NA	CASSLGSGGGEQFF	TGTGCCAGCAGCTTAGGATCGGGGGGCGGTGAGCAGTTCTTC
NA	TRBV5-4	TRBJ2-1	NA	CASSLAPSSYNEQFF	TGTGCCAGCAGCTTGGCGCCGAGCTCCTACAATGAGCAGTTCTTC
few	TRBV4-1	TRBJ2-7	TRBD1	CASSQAQGAPYEQYF	TGCGCCAGCAGCCAAGCCCAGGGGGCTCCCTACGAGCAGTACTTC
NA	TRBV19	TRBJ2-7	NA	CASSIGTAYEQYF	TGTGCCAGTAGTATAGGGACAGCCTACGAGCAGTACTTC
NA	TRBV2	TRBJ1-2	TRBD1	CASSVGTVDGYTF	TGTGCCAGCAGCGTGGGGACAGTAGACGGCTACACCTTC
NA	TRBV12-5	TRBJ2-7	NA	CASGLGEYEQYF	TGTGCTAGTGGTTTGGGGGAATACGAGCAGTACTTC
NA	TRBV7-3	TRBJ2-3	TRBD1	CASSEGQGAVDTQYF	TGTGCCAGCAGCGAAGGACAGGGGGCGGTAGATACGCAGTATTTT
medium-sized	TRBV7-9	TRBJ1-1	NA	CASSLALTESKAFF	TGTGCCAGCAGCTTAGCGTTAACGGAATCCAAAGCTTTCTTT
NA	TRBV30	TRBJ2-6	NA	CAWRRGFSGANVLTF	TGTGCCTGGAGGCGGGGTTTCTCTGGGGCCAACGTCCTGACTTTC
few	TRBV4-1	TRBJ2-3	TRBD2	CASSQDWGGTDTQYF	TGTGCCAGCAGCCAAGATTGGGGGGGGACAGATACGCAGTATTTT
NA	TRBV5-1	TRBJ2-7	NA	CASSLLPLLSYEQYF	TGCGCCAGCAGCCTACTACCGCTGCTCTCCTACGAGCAGTACTTC
NA	TRBV27	TRBJ2-7	NA	CASSLGRAYEQYF	TGTGCCAGCAGTTTGGGGCGGGCTTACGAGCAGTACTTC
NA	TRBV28	TRBJ2-6	NA	CASSFGSGANVLTF	TGTGCCAGCAGTTTTGGCTCTGGGGCCAACGTCCTGACTTTC
NA	TRBV28	TRBJ2-3	NA	CASSLMGDFTDTQYF	TGTGCCAGCAGTTTAATGGGGGACTTTACAGATACGCAGTATTTT
few	TRBV27	TRBJ2-1	TRBD2	CASSSGLAGYNEQFF	TGTGCCAGCAGTTCGGGACTAGCGGGTTACAATGAGCAGTTCTTC